A single sample is the source of the 13 T cell receptor beta chains below, sequenced in a study of blood T cell repertoires in COVID-19. Here immunoSEQ multiplex PCR was the method, and the copy in TCRdb shows in-frame clones only, minus some. Among a few hundred thousand clones, roughly 88% were seen once, and the ten largest hold about 2.2%. The sample was peripheral blood. The receptors were sampled from a man aged 25-45 years who had recovered from COVID-19.

This chain connects TRBV5-1 to TRBJ1-4, with D hard to call. Trimming cost V 1 base and J 4 bases, with 14 bases left between them. The CDR3 sequence is 16 residues long. In germline, CDR1 is SGHRS, CDR2 YFSETQ. CDR3 DNA: TGCGCCAGCAGCTTGACGGAGCCGGGAATTAATGAAAAACTGTTTTTT. This encodes CASSLTEPGINEKLFF.

V and J are TRBV29-1 and TRBJ2-5, with 8 nucleotides matching TRBD2. V shed 6 bases, J shed 6 bases, and the junction held 6 bases outside the gene matches. Germline V gives CDR1 SQVTM, CDR2 ANQGSEA. This CDR3 region has 12 residues. CDR3 amino acids: CSVQGLVKTQYF. The DNA of the CDR3 is TGCAGCGTGCAGGGACTAGTGAAGACCCAGTACTTC.

The J gene is TRBJ2-5, the V gene TRBV29-1; 14 nucleotides match TRBD2. Germline CDR1 and CDR2: SQVTM and ANQGSEA. V was pared by 5 bases and J by 4 bases, with 6 bases of the junction left unmatched. The CDR3 extends over 15 amino acids. In DNA, the CDR3 is TGCAGCGTTCTGTTGACTAGCGGGGGGGGAGAGACCCAGTACTTC. This gives the protein CSVLLTSGGGETQYF.

The J gene is TRBJ1-1, the V gene TRBV5-1, with TRBD1 matching 7 bases. CDR3 size: 13 residues. Trimming cost V 4 bases and J 5 bases; bases outside gene matches: 5. The germline gives CDR1 SGHRS, CDR2 YFSETQ. The CDR3 region has the DNA TGCGCCAGCAGCATAGACAGGGAAACTGAAGCTTTCTTT. Its protein product is CASSIDRETEAFF. The entire variable domain, with the rest obtained from reference TRBV5-1 and TRBJ1-1, is as follows: KAGVTQTPRYLIKTRGQQVTLSCSPISGHRSVSWYQQTPGQGLQFLFEYFSETQRNKGNFPGRFSGRQFSNSRSEMNVSTLELGDSALYLCASSIDRETEAFFGQGTRLTVV.

The chain has TRBV29-1 and TRBJ1-2, with TRBD1 identical over 10 bases. This CDR3 has 14 amino acids. V trimming: 3 bases; J trimming: 7 bases; junction bases outside the gene matches: 8. Germline V gene data show CDR1 as SQVTM and CDR2 as ANQGSEA. As DNA, the CDR3 is TGCAGCGTTGATGACGACAGGGGGCAGGGTGGCTACACCTTC. Translating it yields CSVDDDRGQGGYTF.

This sequence joins TRBV7-2 and TRBJ2-2, with 8 bases matching TRBD1. The junction had 7 bases not matched to a gene; V was cut back by 4 bases and J by 3 bases. CDR1 is SGHTA and CDR2 is FQGNSA in the germline V gene. The CDR3 has 16 residues. The DNA for the CDR3 is TGTGCCAGCAGCTGGATGCAGGGGGCGGACACCGGGGAGCTGTTTTTT. It encodes CASSWMQGADTGELFF.

This sequence joins TRBV3-1 (or the pseudogene TRBV3-2) and TRBJ1-4; the D is unclear. Trimming shortened V by 0 bases and J by 11 bases, and 13 bases separated the two germline ends. The CDR3 has 14 residues. Germline V gene data show CDR1 as LGHDT and CDR2 as YNNKEL (reference sequence). DNA of the CDR3: TGTGCCAGCAGCCAAGATTCGGGAGGGCGGAAACTGTTTTTT. The encoded protein is CASSQDSGGRKLFF.

CDR3 DNA sequence: TGTGCCAGCAGCTTAGCGTCGTCAAGGGGGCGTAACGCCTACGAGCAGTACTTC. Translation: CASSLASSRGRNAYEQYF. The chain is built from TRBV7-2 and TRBJ2-7; TRBD1 agrees at 7 bases. The V gene's germline CDR1 is SGHTA and CDR2 FQGNSA. V trimming: 0 bases; J trimming: 2 bases; junction bases outside the gene matches: 13. The CDR3 has 18 amino acids.

The V gene is TRBV12-3 or TRBV12-4, the J gene TRBJ1-2; D remains unclear. V lost 5 bases and J 0 bases, leaving 7 bases between the germline ends. CDR3 length: 13 amino acids. The CDR3 region has the DNA TGTGCCAGCAGTCTAGTAGCTAACTATGGCTACACCTTC. This gives the protein CASSLVANYGYTF.

The chain has TRBV19 and TRBJ1-1; perhaps TRBD1 as D (5 bases). Trimming removed 8 bases at V and 1 base at J, with 11 bases between. Germline V gives CDR1 LNHDA, CDR2 SQIVND (reference sequence). This CDR3 region has 13 residues. The CDR3 DNA is TGTGCCAGTGCGAGACAGCCGAACACTGAAGCTTTCTTT. It is translated as CASARQPNTEAFF.

This chain joins TRBV18 and TRBJ2-7; 8 positions match TRBD1. The ends lost 3 bases at V and 5 bases at J; junction bases unmatched: 12. This CDR3 is built from 16 residues. Germline lookup yields CDR1 KGHSH and CDR2 LQKENI. The DNA for the CDR3 is TGTGCCAGCTCACCCGCACCGACAGGGGTGAGCGACGAGCAGTACTTC. Its protein is CASSPAPTGVSDEQYF.

V gene TRBV5-1 combines with J gene TRBJ1-1, with 11 bases identical to TRBD1. The CDR3 length is 15 residues. V dropped 3 bases and J dropped 5; count of bases not matched to a gene: 6. Germline values: CDR1 SGHRS, CDR2 YFSETQ. Here the CDR3 reads CASSWGTGGQTEAFF. The CDR3 DNA follows: TGCGCCAGCAGCTGGGGGACAGGGGGACAAACTGAAGCTTTCTTT.

The chain links TRBV10-2 to TRBJ2-2, with 7 bases lining up with TRBD1. The CDR3 runs 17 residues. CDR1 and CDR2 from the germline V gene are WSHSY and SAAADI. Trimming at V came to 4 bases and at J to 5 bases, leaving 13 bases not matched to a gene. The CDR3 bases are TGCGCCAGCAGTGCGGGGACCCCGGGGACAGATACCGGGGAGCTGTTTTTT. Residues: CASSAGTPGTDTGELFF.